This is a list of T cell receptor beta chains from one sample in a study of follicular helper T cells after annual influenza vaccination. Generated by immunoSEQ multiplex PCR, the TCRdb table keeps only in-frame clones and is missing some. The table shows some 15,000 clones, with 84% occurring only once. The material was CXCR5- memory CD4+ T cells sorted from blood, obtained on the day of influenza vaccination. The source of these receptors is an adult who received the influenza vaccine. CDR3s include the opening cysteine and the closing phenylalanine or tryptophan. The D gene is left open where the match is weak.

j_gene,v_gene,d_gene,CDR3aa
TRBJ2-7,TRBV18,NA,CASSPGGSLYEQYF
TRBJ2-7,TRBV30,NA,CAWRTGPGLYEQYF
TRBJ1-6,TRBV7-2,NA,CASSVGGSYNSPLHF
TRBJ2-7,TRBV4-2,NA,CASSQDGVTGVPYEQYF
TRBJ1-2,TRBV27,NA,CASSSQGGNYGYTF
TRBJ2-7,TRBV19,NA,CASSIIFYEQYF
TRBJ1-5,TRBV28,NA,CASTRTRQPQHF
TRBJ2-1,TRBV28,TRBD1,CASSSQSYRGAYNEQFF
TRBJ2-2,TRBV5-4,NA,CASSSLSGRDTGELFF
TRBJ1-1,TRBV5-6,NA,CASSFQRMNTEAFF
TRBJ2-3,TRBV7-8,TRBD2,CASSLSSTGGRTDTQYF
TRBJ2-3,TRBV5-4,NA,CASSSNPNPAAQYF
TRBJ1-5,TRBV30,NA,CAWSVRGNQPQHF
TRBJ1-5,TRBV28,NA,CASSFTQPQHF
TRBJ2-7,TRBV5-1,TRBD1,CASSLQGAAGYEQYF
TRBJ1-1,TRBV25-1,TRBD1,CASREDRGRGGNTEAFF
TRBJ2-2,TRBV5-1,NA,CASSPRAGDDTGELFF
TRBJ2-7,TRBV19,NA,CASSIGFGSVYEQYF
TRBJ2-7,TRBV9,NA,CASRDQGGGPYEQYF
TRBJ2-5,TRBV7-2,TRBD1,CASSPTGGWGETQYF
TRBJ2-3,TRBV18,NA,CASSPTRQISGVGDTQYF
TRBJ1-2,TRBV4-1,NA,CASSHRENYGYTF
TRBJ1-1,TRBV7-2,NA,CASSLALRYFF
TRBJ1-1,TRBV30,NA,CAWSVPGTKNTEAFF
TRBJ2-7,TRBV28,NA,CASREFPQGGYEQYF
TRBJ1-5,TRBV19,TRBD1,CASSSQGQGRSVAQHF
TRBJ1-6,TRBV6-6,NA,CASSPGDLTNSPLHF
TRBJ1-6,TRBV9,TRBD1,CASSGGDRDFSPLHF
TRBJ2-7,TRBV6-5,NA,CASSYSPGQLYEQYF
TRBJ2-2,TRBV9,NA,CASSVGSIGELFF
TRBJ1-1,TRBV6-6,NA,CASSSAGGPTEAFF
TRBJ1-6,TRBV15,NA,CATSRDQKGSPLHF